The 26 T cell receptor beta chains in this list originate from one sample, sequenced in a study of blood T cell repertoires in COVID-19. TCRdb keeps only in-frame clones here, not all; method: immunoSEQ multiplex PCR. The sample holds 95,000 to 150,000 clones, 81% seen once. The sample taken for sequencing was peripheral blood. All receptors derive from a woman aged 45 to 65 with acute or convalescent COVID-19.

The CDR3 loop reads CASSSPTSGRYTQYF. For the CDR3, the DNA is TGTGCCAGCAGTTCCCCCACTAGCGGGAGATATACGCAGTATTTT. J is TRBJ2-3 and V is TRBV6-5; 11 bases line up with TRBD2. CDR1 and CDR2 (germline): MNHEY, SVGAGI. V gave up 4 bases and J gave up 7 bases; unmatched junction bases: 7. This CDR3 spans 15 amino acids.

The V and J genes are TRBV5-4 and TRBJ2-7; 9 bases fit TRBD1. CDR1 and CDR2 (germline): SGHNT, YYREEE (reference sequence). This CDR3 has 14 residues. V lost 5 bases, J lost 5 bases, and 8 bases stayed unmatched. The CDR3 nucleotides read TGTGCCAGCAGACGTGGGACAGGGAACCACGAGCAGTACTTC. It encodes CASRRGTGNHEQYF.

The rearrangement uses TRBV13 and TRBJ2-3, with 10 bases aligning to TRBD2. CDR1 is PRHDT, CDR2 FYEKMQ, per germline (reference sequence). Trimming cost V 0 bases and J 2 bases; bases outside gene matches: 2. The CDR3 has 16 amino acids. In nucleotides, the CDR3 is TGTGCCAGCAGCTTAGGACTAGCGGGATACACAGATACGCAGTATTTT. This encodes CASSLGLAGYTDTQYF.

The V call is TRBV4-2, the J call TRBJ1-1, with D possibly TRBD1 on 5 matching bases. The V and J ends lost 4 bases and 4 bases respectively, with 16 bases between them. Germline CDR1 LGHNA, CDR2 YNFKEQ. This CDR3 spans 15 amino acids. The chain's CDR3 is CASSPPPRQITEAFF. The CDR3 DNA reads TGTGCCAGCAGCCCCCCTCCAAGACAGATCACTGAAGCTTTCTTT.

The gene calls are TRBV5-4 and TRBJ1-6, with 7 bases aligning to TRBD1. This CDR3 is built from 17 residues. The junction had 11 bases not matched to a gene; V was cut back by 3 bases and J by 5 bases. CDR1 and CDR2 from the germline V gene are SGHNT and YYREEE (reference sequence). The CDR3 region is CASSSAAGGTHNSPLHF. Here the CDR3 DNA reads TGTGCCAGCAGCTCGGCGGCAGGGGGAACTCATAATTCACCCCTCCACTTT. Supplemented by reference TRBV5-4 and TRBJ1-6, the full variable domain reads ETGVTQSPTHLIKTRGQQVTLRCSSQSGHNTVSWYQQALGQGPQFIFQYYREEENGRGNFPPRFSGLQFPNYSSELNVNALELDDSALYLCASSSAAGGTHNSPLHFGNGTRLTVT.

The chain carries TRBV13 and TRBJ2-5; 7 positions match TRBD2. The CDR3 is 16 amino acids. CDR1 PRHDT and CDR2 FYEKMQ come from the germline V gene (reference sequence). V gave up 5 bases and J gave up 4 bases; unmatched junction bases: 13. CDR3 amino acids: CASSGSWGGRGETQYF. The DNA for the CDR3 is TGTGCCAGCAGCGGTAGCTGGGGAGGGCGTGGAGAGACCCAGTACTTC.

The chain employs TRBV5-4 and TRBJ1-1; 7 bases are shared with TRBD1. CDR1 is SGHNT, CDR2 YYREEE, per germline (reference sequence). This CDR3 region has 14 residues. V lost 4 bases, J lost 2 bases, and 5 bases stayed unmatched. The CDR3 reads CASSRDRANTEAFF. Here the CDR3 DNA reads TGTGCCAGCAGCAGAGACAGGGCAAACACTGAAGCTTTCTTT.

The J gene is TRBJ2-3, the V gene TRBV3-1 (or the pseudogene TRBV3-2); maybe TRBD1 (6 bases). Trimming cost V 2 bases and J 0 bases, with 12 bases left between them. CDR1 is LGHDT, CDR2 YNNKEL, per germline (reference sequence). The CDR3 contains 16 residues. The CDR3 protein is CASSQLDRLSTDTQYF. CDR3 in DNA: TGTGCCAGCAGCCAACTGGACAGATTAAGCACAGATACGCAGTATTTT.

The V gene is TRBV11-1, the J gene TRBJ2-5; D might be TRBD1 (6 bases). The CDR3 is made up of 14 amino acids. Germline V gives CDR1 SGHAT, CDR2 FQDESV (reference sequence). With 5 bases removed from V and 4 bases from J, the gap between germline ends came to 14 bases. This chain's CDR3 is CASSADSWGETQYF. The DNA for the CDR3 is TGTGCCAGCAGCGCGGACAGTTGGGGAGAGACCCAGTACTTC.

The rearrangement links TRBV4-1 to TRBJ1-3, with 7 bases aligning to TRBD1. The V and J ends lost 1 base and 2 bases, in that order; junction bases with no gene match: 8. The CDR3 covers 17 residues. Germline CDR1 is MGHRA and CDR2 is YSYEKL. This chain's CDR3 is CASSQGGGGGAGNTIYF. The CDR3 DNA reads as TGCGCCAGCAGCCAAGGTGGAGGAGGGGGCGCTGGAAACACCATATATTTT.

The chain combines TRBV6-1 with TRBJ1-2, with D uncertain. Germline V lookup: CDR1 MNHNS, CDR2 SASEGT. V was pared by 0 bases and J by 5 bases, with 7 bases between. There are 13 residues in the CDR3. CDR3 loop: CASSEATGYGYTF. The CDR3 nucleotides are TGTGCCAGCAGTGAAGCGACGGGGTATGGCTACACCTTC.

The rearrangement joins TRBV11-2 to TRBJ1-4; 7 bases line up with TRBD1. The germline V gene encodes CDR1 SGHAT and CDR2 FQNNGV. The CDR3 runs to 15 residues. J gave up 2 bases and V 0 bases, and 0 bases lay outside the gene matches. CDR3 amino acids: CASSLEGGTNEKLFF. DNA for the CDR3: TGTGCCAGCAGCTTAGAAGGGGGCACTAATGAAAAACTGTTTTTT.

This chain links TRBV5-1 with TRBJ1-5; D gene uncertain. This CDR3 contains 15 residues. Germline V lookup: CDR1 SGHRS, CDR2 YFSETQ. Trimming took 0 bases from V and 3 from J, leaving 10 bases between them. The CDR3 region has the DNA TGCGCCAGCAGCTTGGGCGGGTCCTTCAATCAGCCCCAGCATTTT. Its translation: CASSLGGSFNQPQHF. Drawing the rest from reference TRBV5-1 and TRBJ1-5, the complete variable domain is KAGVTQTPRYLIKTRGQQVTLSCSPISGHRSVSWYQQTPGQGLQFLFEYFSETQRNKGNFPGRFSGRQFSNSRSEMNVSTLELGDSALYLCASSLGGSFNQPQHFGDGTRLSIL.

The gene calls are TRBV6-2 or TRBV6-3 and TRBJ1-6; TRBD1 is a possible D gene (6 bases). V dropped 6 bases and J dropped 6 bases, with 15 bases sitting between them. The CDR3 contains 15 residues. CDR1 and CDR2 (germline): MNHEY, SVGEGT. This chain's CDR3 is CASSPGGRGNSPLHF. DNA for the CDR3: TGTGCCAGCAGCCCTGGGGGCAGGGGTAATTCACCCCTCCACTTT.

This clone was found a few times. The same CDR3 also results from other DNA sequences found in this sample. This rearrangement joins TRBV27 to TRBJ1-5, with 8 bases lining up with TRBD1. In germline, CDR1 is MNHEY, CDR2 SMNVEV (reference sequence). V lost 5 bases, J lost 6 bases, and 3 bases stayed unmatched. This CDR3 comprises 13 residues. The CDR3 DNA sequence: TGTGCCAGCAGTGGTACAGGGGGTCAGCCCCAGCATTTT. The encoded protein is CASSGTGGQPQHF.

This chain uses TRBV7-9 with TRBJ2-2; possibly TRBD2 for D (7 bases). Germline values: CDR1 SEHNR, CDR2 FQNEAQ (reference sequence). Deletions cut 8 bases from V and 0 bases from J, with 13 bases between. The CDR3 covers 15 residues. The CDR3 DNA reads as TGTGCCAGCGGGCGGGGGCCCGCGAACACCGGGGAGCTGTTTTTT. Translating gives CASGRGPANTGELFF.

This chain uses TRBV9 with TRBJ1-4; 7 positions match TRBD1. This CDR3 has 17 residues. The junction had 5 bases not matched to a gene; V was cut back by 0 bases and J by 0 bases. Germline V lookup: CDR1 SGDLS, CDR2 YYNGEE. CDR3 nucleotides: TGTGCCAGCAGCGTAGGTGCAGGGGGAACAACTAATGAAAAACTGTTTTTT. This translates into CASSVGAGGTTNEKLFF. The full variable domain, its missing parts supplied by reference TRBV9 and TRBJ1-4, is DSGVTQTPKHLITATGQRVTLRCSPRSGDLSVYWYQQSLDQGLQFLIQYYNGEERAKGNILERFSAQQFPDLHSELNLSSLELGDSALYFCASSVGAGGTTNEKLFFGSGTQLSVL.

This clone was seen a few times. J is TRBJ2-7 and V is TRBV27, with D unclear. The length of the CDR3 is 15 residues. Germline values: CDR1 MNHEY, CDR2 SMNVEV (reference sequence). Trimming took 1 base from V and 2 from J, leaving 12 bases between them. The CDR3 is CASSLYPMPAYEQYF. CDR3 nucleotide sequence: TGTGCCAGCAGTTTATATCCAATGCCGGCCTACGAGCAGTACTTC.

V and J are TRBV2 and TRBJ1-1, with a tentative D call TRBD1 (6 bases). The CDR3 is made up of 14 amino acids. In germline, CDR1 is SNHLY, CDR2 FYNNEI. Deletions cut 7 bases from V and 0 bases from J, with 12 bases between. The DNA for the CDR3 is TGTGCCAGCACCGGACAGTTCTTGAACACTGAAGCTTTCTTT. Translating gives CASTGQFLNTEAFF.

The V and J genes are TRBV20-1 and TRBJ2-7, with D perhaps matching TRBD2 (6 bases). Germline CDR1 DFQATT, CDR2 SNEGSKA (reference sequence). CDR3 size: 11 residues. V gave up 6 bases and J gave up 3 bases, with 9 bases separating them. CDR3 DNA: TGCAGTGCACTGCGGGACTACGAGCAGTACTTC. This gives the protein CSALRDYEQYF.

The V and J genes are TRBV2 and TRBJ1-2; 11 bases fit TRBD1. Germline V gene sequence: CDR1 SNHLY, CDR2 FYNNEI. CDR3 length: 14 amino acids. The ends lost 9 bases at V and 8 bases at J; junction bases unmatched: 11. CDR3 loop: CASKGTGGQEGYTF. The CDR3 DNA sequence: TGTGCCAGTAAAGGGACAGGGGGACAGGAAGGCTACACCTTC. Full variable domain (rest looked up from reference TRBV2 and TRBJ1-2): EPEVTQTPSHQVTQMGQEVILRCVPISNHLYFYWYRQILGQKVEFLVSFYNNEISEKSEIFDDQFSVERPDGSNFTLKIRSTKLEDSAMYFCASKGTGGQEGYTFGSGTRLTVV.

In DNA, the CDR3 is TGTGCCAGCAGCCTCGGACAGGGGCCAACCTACGAGCAGTACTTC. As protein: CASSLGQGPTYEQYF. This sequence joins TRBV7-9 and TRBJ2-7; 9 nucleotides align to TRBD1. Trimming at V came to 5 bases and at J to 2 bases, leaving 7 bases not matched to a gene. This CDR3 spans 15 amino acids. Germline loops: CDR1 SEHNR, CDR2 FQNEAQ (reference sequence).

This chain joins TRBV7-8 and TRBJ2-1, with D perhaps TRBD2 (6 bases). The germline V gene encodes CDR1 SGHVS and CDR2 FQNEAQ. The CDR3 runs 15 residues. The V and J ends lost 1 base and 0 bases respectively, with 7 bases between them. The CDR3: CASSLDGSSYNEQFF. CDR3 DNA sequence: TGTGCCAGCAGCTTAGACGGGAGCTCCTACAATGAGCAGTTCTTC.

The rearrangement joins TRBV2 to TRBJ1-4; 8 bases are a match to TRBD1. CDR3 size: 13 residues. J was trimmed by 8 bases and V by 7 bases; bases with no gene match: 6. Germline V gene sequence: CDR1 SNHLY, CDR2 FYNNEI. CDR3 protein: CASTKDRVEKLFF. In nucleotides, the CDR3 is TGTGCCAGCACCAAGGACAGGGTCGAAAAACTGTTTTTT.

The chain joins TRBV4-2 to TRBJ2-1; tentative D call: TRBD2 (6 bases). Germline-derived CDR1 and CDR2 are LGHNA and YNFKEQ. CDR3 length: 13 residues. Deletions cut 4 bases from V and 7 bases from J, with 11 bases between. CDR3 amino acids: CASSPVLANEQFF. In nucleotides, the CDR3 is TGTGCCAGCAGCCCCGTGCTAGCGAATGAGCAGTTCTTC.

V is TRBV19 and J is TRBJ2-1; D ambiguous. Trimming removed 7 bases at V and 0 bases at J, with 10 bases between. The length of the CDR3 is 14 residues. Germline lookup yields CDR1 LNHDA and CDR2 SQIVND (reference sequence). CDR3 nucleotide sequence: TGTGCCAGTAATCAGTTTGGCTCCTACAATGAGCAGTTCTTC. Translation: CASNQFGSYNEQFF.